These 28 T cell receptor beta chains were all obtained from the same sample, sequenced in a study of PD-1 blockade in mismatch repair-deficient tumors. Using immunoSEQ multiplex PCR, the repertoire was profiled, and TCRdb retains in-frame clones only, with some absent. The table lists around 68,000 clones, almost 80% of them singletons. The sample was peripheral blood, taken 2 weeks after starting pembrolizumab. Receptors were obtained from an adult with mismatch repair-deficient cancer.

This clone was recorded a few times. The V call is TRBV5-4, the J call TRBJ1-3, with a possible D match to TRBD1 (6 bases). Trimming removed 1 base from V and 0 bases from J, with 11 bases in between. CDR3 length: 16 residues. Germline assignment: CDR1 SGHNT and CDR2 YYREEE (reference sequence). The CDR3 nucleotides are TGTGCCAGCAGCTTGCAGGGGCCGGGCTCTGGAAACACCATATATTTT. As protein: CASSLQGPGSGNTIYF.

This clone has just one count. The chain uses TRBV2 and TRBJ2-1, with 8 bases matching TRBD2. CDR3 length equals 16 residues. Trimming removed 4 bases from V and 8 bases from J; junction bases left unmatched: 13. The germline gives CDR1 SNHLY, CDR2 FYNNEI. The chain's CDR3 is CASSGVGRGSSDEQFF. Written as DNA, the CDR3 is TGTGCCAGCAGTGGGGTCGGGAGGGGTAGCAGTGATGAGCAGTTCTTC. Variable domain in full (rest from reference TRBV2 and TRBJ2-1): EPEVTQTPSHQVTQMGQEVILRCVPISNHLYFYWYRQILGQKVEFLVSFYNNEISEKSEIFDDQFSVERPDGSNFTLKIRSTKLEDSAMYFCASSGVGRGSSDEQFFGPGTRLTVL.

The chain couples TRBV4-1 to TRBJ2-2; possibly TRBD1 for D (6 bases). V was trimmed by 4 bases and J by 3 bases, leaving 18 bases between them. CDR1 MGHRA and CDR2 YSYEKL come from the germline V gene. This CDR3 contains 17 residues. The CDR3 spells CASSRPTGQIHTGELFF. The CDR3 DNA reads as TGCGCCAGCAGCCGCCCGACGGGACAAATTCACACCGGGGAGCTGTTTTTT.

This clone was recorded many times. The chain combines TRBV5-1 with TRBJ2-1, with 16 bases that match TRBD2. The V gene's germline CDR1 is SGHRS and CDR2 YFSETQ. CDR3 length equals 17 residues. The junction had 10 bases not matched to a gene; V was cut back by 4 bases and J by 9 bases. The CDR3 here is CASSAGTSGRGLGEQFF. Here the CDR3 DNA reads TGCGCCAGCAGCGCCGGGACTAGCGGGAGGGGACTTGGTGAGCAGTTCTTC.

The rearrangement joins TRBV6-5 to TRBJ2-6; D is undetermined. Germline lookup yields CDR1 MNHEY and CDR2 SVGAGI. The CDR3 spans 15 residues. Trimming took 6 bases from V and 2 from J, leaving 11 bases between them. This CDR3 is CASRSRLAGANVLTF. The CDR3 coding sequence is TGTGCCAGCAGATCCCGTTTGGCTGGGGCCAACGTCCTGACTTTC.

The chain couples TRBV5-4 to TRBJ2-1; D remains unclear. CDR1 and CDR2 (germline): SGHNT, YYREEE (reference sequence). Trimming left V 0 bases short and J 2 bases short, with 9 bases between. The CDR3 spans 15 residues. The CDR3 spells CASSLELTTYNEQFF. CDR3 sequence (DNA): TGTGCCAGCAGCTTGGAACTAACAACCTACAATGAGCAGTTCTTC.

This clone was seen once. The chain couples TRBV29-1 to TRBJ1-2; tentatively, D is TRBD1 (5 bases). The germline gives CDR1 SQVTM, CDR2 ANQGSEA. This CDR3 is built from 10 residues. Trimming took 6 bases from V and 8 from J, leaving 10 bases between them. The CDR3 is CSVIQEGYTF. In DNA, the CDR3 is TGCAGCGTGATACAGGAAGGCTACACCTTC.

The chain is built from TRBV10-1 and TRBJ2-7, with 9 bases identical to TRBD1. Germline-derived CDR1 and CDR2 are WNHNN and SYGVQD (reference sequence). V lost 4 bases to trimming and J lost 1 base; unmatched junction nucleotides: 5. The CDR3 runs to 15 residues. The CDR3 sequence: CASSVGTGISYEQYF. CDR3 nucleotide sequence: TGCGCCAGCAGTGTTGGGACAGGGATTTCCTACGAGCAGTACTTC.

The V and J genes are TRBV7-9 and TRBJ2-1; 9 bases align to TRBD2. CDR1 is SEHNR, CDR2 FQNEAQ, per germline (reference sequence). This CDR3 contains 18 residues. V trimming: 4 bases; J trimming: 2 bases; junction bases outside the gene matches: 12. The CDR3 protein is CASSSKEMREGPYNEQFF. The CDR3 nucleotides are TGTGCCAGCAGCTCCAAAGAGATGCGGGAGGGCCCCTACAATGAGCAGTTCTTC.

This chain connects TRBV7-2 to TRBJ1-2, with D maybe TRBD1 (5 bases). Germline-derived CDR1 and CDR2 are SGHTA and FQGNSA. The CDR3 length is 15 residues. Trimming took off 4 bases at V and 4 bases at J, with 16 bases between the two ends. The CDR3 region has the DNA TGTGCCAGCAGCTCTCATGACAGTAGCATCTATGGCTACACCTTC. Translated: CASSSHDSSIYGYTF.

V usage is TRBV30 and J usage is TRBJ2-5; tentative D call: TRBD1 (6 bases). V lost 2 bases, J lost 5 bases, and 15 bases lay in between. From germline, CDR1 is GTSNPN and CDR2 SVGIG (reference sequence). The length of the CDR3 is 14 residues. This CDR3 reads CAWSLLGGAETQYF. DNA for the CDR3: TGTGCCTGGAGTTTACTTGGGGGCGCGGAGACCCAGTACTTC.

The genes are TRBV14 and TRBJ2-1; TRBD2 aligns across 7 bases. V gave up 0 bases and J gave up 7 bases; unmatched junction bases: 6. The germline V gene has CDR1 SGHDN and CDR2 FVKESK. The CDR3 covers 15 residues. DNA of the CDR3: TGTGCCAGCAGCCAAGATCTTGGGGGAGGGAATGAGCAGTTCTTC. Translation gives CASSQDLGGGNEQFF.

This chain uses TRBV6-1 with TRBJ1-1, with 7 bases that match TRBD1. From germline, CDR1 is MNHNS and CDR2 SASEGT. V shed 6 bases, J shed 3 bases, and the junction held 4 bases outside the gene matches. CDR3 length equals 13 residues. CDR3 DNA: TGTGCCAGCAGGAGAACAGGGGACACTGAAGCTTTCTTT. This sequence encodes CASRRTGDTEAFF.

Points on this clone: This specimen includes other DNA sequences encoding the same CDR3. The rearrangement joins TRBV4-2 to TRBJ2-7; D is ambiguous. The germline CDR1 and CDR2 sequences are LGHNA and YNFKEQ. The V and J ends lost 5 bases and 2 bases respectively, with 13 bases between them. This CDR3 comprises 14 residues. CDR3 nucleotides: TGTGCCAGCAGCTTGACCACTGATCCCTACGAGCAGTACTTC. Amino acid sequence: CASSLTTDPYEQYF.

CDR3 sequence (DNA): TGTGCCAGCAGCTTAGGGGAAGCTCAGCCCCAGCATTTT. Protein sequence: CASSLGEAQPQHF. V is TRBV7-2 and J is TRBJ1-5, with D hard to call. The CDR3 totals 13 residues. Deletions cut 1 base from V and 6 bases from J, with 7 bases between. Germline loops: CDR1 SGHTA, CDR2 FQGNSA.

The V call is TRBV5-5, the J call TRBJ2-2; D gene unclear. Germline V gives CDR1 SGHKS, CDR2 YYEKEE (reference sequence). With 3 bases removed from V and 0 bases from J, the gap between germline ends came to 0 bases. This CDR3 has 12 residues. The CDR3 DNA is TGTGCCAGCAGCTCGAACACCGGGGAGCTGTTTTTT. Its translation: CASSSNTGELFF.

The chain recombines TRBV28 with TRBJ1-5; possible D gene TRBD1, 5 bases. Trimming shortened V by 5 bases and J by 4 bases, and 12 bases separated the two germline ends. This CDR3 comprises 14 residues. Germline V gene sequence: CDR1 MDHEN, CDR2 SYDVKM. The CDR3 protein is CASSIKGNNQPQHF. CDR3 in DNA: TGTGCCAGCAGTATAAAGGGGAATAATCAGCCCCAGCATTTT.

This chain uses TRBV7-3 with TRBJ2-5, with D unclear. Germline lookup yields CDR1 SGHTA and CDR2 FQGTGA. The CDR3 extends over 13 amino acids. Deletions cut 5 bases from V and 6 bases from J, with 13 bases between. The CDR3 spells CASSPGQRKTQYF. DNA for the CDR3: TGTGCCAGCAGCCCGGGCCAGAGAAAGACCCAGTACTTC.

The V and J genes are TRBV5-6 and TRBJ2-1, with 14 bases that match TRBD2. The length of the CDR3 is 16 residues. Germline V CDR1 and CDR2: SGHDT, YYEEEE. With V trimmed by 4 bases and J by 7 bases, 7 bases remained unmatched. This chain's CDR3 is CASSGTGTSGSNEQFF. As DNA, the CDR3 is TGTGCCAGCAGCGGCACCGGGACTAGCGGGAGTAATGAGCAGTTCTTC.

V usage is TRBV5-8 and J usage is TRBJ2-3; D gene ambiguous. The CDR3 is 14 amino acids. CDR1 is SGHTS and CDR2 is YDEGEE in the germline V gene. Trimming cost V 1 base and J 2 bases, with 8 bases left between them. The DNA for the CDR3 is TGTGCCAGCAGCTTGCGGTCTATCACAGATACGCAGTATTTT. Amino acid sequence: CASSLRSITDTQYF.

The J gene is TRBJ1-1, the V gene TRBV7-9; 7 bases line up with TRBD1. CDR1 is SEHNR and CDR2 is FQNEAQ in the germline V gene (reference sequence). This CDR3 is 13 amino acids long. J lost 6 bases, V lost 3 bases, and 4 bases had no gene match. The CDR3 coding sequence is TGTGCCAGCAGCTTGACAGGGCTCGCTGAAGCTTTCTTT. It encodes CASSLTGLAEAFF.

The V gene is TRBV30, the J gene TRBJ1-2; tentative D call: TRBD1 (6 bases). Germline V gives CDR1 GTSNPN, CDR2 SVGIG (reference sequence). Trimming took off 4 bases at V and 5 bases at J, with 20 bases between the two ends. The CDR3 has 15 amino acids. The chain's CDR3 is CAWTRGGAKGYGYTF. Here the CDR3 DNA reads TGTGCCTGGACCCGAGGGGGGGCGAAGGGATATGGCTACACCTTC.

CDR3 nucleotides: TGTGCCAGCAGCGCTCCTCTAGATACGCAGTATTTT. Translating it yields CASSAPLDTQYF. This chain links TRBV2 with TRBJ2-3, with no clear D. Germline V gene lookup returns CDR1 SNHLY and CDR2 FYNNEI. The CDR3 is 12 amino acids. Between the trimmed V and J ends, which lost 6 bases and 5 bases, there was a span of 9 bases.

The chain links TRBV18 to TRBJ1-4; 11 bases match TRBD1. The CDR3 runs to 18 residues. V gave up 3 bases and J gave up 8 bases; unmatched junction bases: 14. CDR1 KGHSH and CDR2 LQKENI come from the germline V gene. The CDR3 here is CASSPAWSWDRGDEKLFF. The CDR3 nucleotides read TGTGCCAGCTCACCTGCGTGGTCATGGGACAGGGGGGACGAAAAACTGTTTTTT.

The chain uses TRBV30 and TRBJ1-2, with 7 bases identical to TRBD1. V dropped 2 bases and J dropped 6; count of bases not matched to a gene: 12. There are 15 residues in the CDR3. Germline V gives CDR1 GTSNPN, CDR2 SVGIG (reference sequence). The CDR3: CAWSNDRGGANGYTF. The CDR3 DNA reads TGTGCCTGGAGTAATGATCGAGGGGGCGCGAATGGCTACACCTTC.

This clone was seen a few times. The chain couples TRBV27 to TRBJ2-1; TRBD2 is a possible D gene (5 bases). Trimming left V 7 bases short and J 0 bases short, with 10 bases between. This CDR3 has 14 residues. CDR1 MNHEY and CDR2 SMNVEV come from the germline V gene (reference sequence). The CDR3: CASTTGNSYNEQFF. CDR3 coding DNA: TGTGCCAGCACAACCGGGAACTCCTACAATGAGCAGTTCTTC.

The chain employs TRBV7-9 and TRBJ2-7; TRBD2 agrees at 8 bases. The V gene's germline CDR1 is SEHNR and CDR2 FQNEAQ (reference sequence). V lost 7 bases and J lost 2; bases outside the gene matches: 16. This CDR3 is built from 17 residues. The CDR3 is CASTPKGPGLGAYEQYF. DNA for the CDR3: TGTGCCAGCACCCCTAAAGGTCCGGGACTAGGAGCCTACGAGCAGTACTTC.

The table lists this clone with a few counts. The chain employs TRBV5-4 and TRBJ1-4, with unresolved D. Germline-derived CDR1 and CDR2 are SGHNT and YYREEE (reference sequence). Trimming removed 5 bases from V and 5 bases from J, with 16 bases in between. The CDR3 has 15 residues. In nucleotides, the CDR3 is TGTGCCAGCAGTACCGGAGCGACTGACAATGAAAAACTGTTTTTT. Amino acids: CASSTGATDNEKLFF.